These 9 T cell receptor beta chains were all obtained from the same sample, sequenced in a study of yellow fever vaccine responses in identical twins. TCRdb analysed the RT-PCR reads with MiXCR anew, one entry per CDR3 protein. This table holds about 1,900 distinct CDR3 sequences, 83% found once. Material: T cells from blood (PBMCs), unsorted or a sorted subset (not recorded which), obtained before or after yellow fever vaccination (not recorded which). These receptors all stem from a woman aged 18 to 35 who received the yellow fever vaccine.

This chain uses TRBV12-3 or TRBV12-4 with TRBJ1-5, with 7 bases that match TRBD1. The junction had 3 bases not matched to a gene; V was cut back by 7 bases and J by 0 bases. This CDR3 contains 14 residues. CDR3 residues: CASKGQPSNQPQHF. The CDR3 DNA follows: TGTGCCAGCAAGGGACAGCCTAGCAATCAGCCCCAGCATTTT.

This clonotype was found a few times. J is TRBJ2-5 and V is TRBV15; D is uncertain. Trimming took 2 bases from V and 0 from J, leaving 1 base between them. The CDR3 extends over 12 amino acids. In germline, CDR1 is LNHNV, CDR2 YYDKDF (reference sequence). As DNA, the CDR3 is TGTGCCACCAGCAGATACCAAGAGACCCAGTACTTC. As protein: CATSRYQETQYF.

CDR3 in DNA: TGTGCCAGCAGGGCAGGGGGACGGTGGAACACTGAAGCTTTCTTT. Translating gives CASRAGGRWNTEAFF. V gene TRBV13 combines with J gene TRBJ1-1; 7 nucleotides agree with TRBD1. The CDR3 totals 15 residues. The trim removed 6 bases at V and 1 base at J, leaving 8 bases unmatched. The V gene's germline CDR1 is PRHDT and CDR2 FYEKMQ (reference sequence).

V and J are TRBV4-1 and TRBJ1-2, with 7 bases that match TRBD1. Germline CDR1 and CDR2: MGHRA and YSYEKL. The CDR3 has 13 residues. J gave up 6 bases and V 5 bases, and 6 bases lay outside the gene matches. CDR3 DNA sequence: TGCGCCAGCAGCGCCACAACAGGGGATGGCTACACCTTC. Its translation: CASSATTGDGYTF.

The chain joins TRBV7-4 to TRBJ2-7, with D perhaps matching TRBD1 (6 bases). This CDR3 contains 15 residues. Germline CDR1 is SGHVT and CDR2 is SQSDAQ. V shed 4 bases and J shed 0 bases, with 13 bases lying between them. CDR3 nucleotide sequence: TGTGCCAGCAGCTGCGGACAGCGTTACTCCTACGAGCAGTACTTC. Protein: CASSCGQRYSYEQYF.

This clonotype appeared a single time. This chain links TRBV4-1 with TRBJ1-5; a possible D gene is TRBD1 (5 bases). Between the trimmed V and J ends, which lost 1 base and 2 bases, there was a span of 9 bases. Germline CDR1 MGHRA, CDR2 YSYEKL. The CDR3 is made up of 15 amino acids. CDR3 sequence: CASSQARVGNQPQHF. The CDR3 nucleotides are TGCGCCAGCAGCCAAGCCAGGGTAGGCAATCAGCCCCAGCATTTT.

This chain links TRBV13 with TRBJ1-1; D perhaps matches TRBD1 (6 bases). In germline, CDR1 is PRHDT, CDR2 FYEKMQ (reference sequence). Trimming stripped 2 bases from V and 3 bases from J, with 13 bases between. The CDR3 runs to 15 residues. Here the CDR3 DNA reads TGTGCCAGCAGCTTACGGGGGGCGGCGGACACTGAAGCTTTCTTT. It translates to CASSLRGAADTEAFF.

This clonotype appeared a single time. This chain uses TRBV29-1 with TRBJ2-1, with 12 bases fitting TRBD2. The ends lost 3 bases at V and 2 bases at J; junction bases unmatched: 17. The length of the CDR3 is 20 residues. CDR1 SQVTM and CDR2 ANQGSEA come from the germline V gene. CDR3 in DNA: TGCAGCGTTGAGGGTACGACTAGCGGGAGAGACAGAAGGGCCTACAATGAGCAGTTCTTC. It yields the protein CSVEGTTSGRDRRAYNEQFF.

The genes are TRBV7-9 and TRBJ1-2; the D gene is possibly TRBD1 (5 bases). CDR1 is SEHNR and CDR2 is FQNEAQ in the germline V gene (reference sequence). The CDR3 extends over 16 amino acids. Trimming took 3 bases from V and 6 from J, leaving 20 bases between them. The CDR3 DNA reads as TGTGCCAGCAGCTTGGGGGGACGAGCAATCGTGGATGGCTACACCTTC. This sequence encodes CASSLGGRAIVDGYTF. The complete variable domain, with remaining parts taken from reference TRBV7-9 and TRBJ1-2, reads DTGVSQNPRHKITKRGQNVTFRCDPISEHNRLYWYRQTLGQGPEFLTYFQNEAQLEKSRLLSDRFSAERPKGSFSTLEIQRTEQGDSAMYLCASSLGGRAIVDGYTFGSGTRLTVV.